These T cell receptor beta chains were read from a single sample in a study of blood T cells in healthy people across ages. One entry per CDR3 protein results from TCRdb running MiXCR on the 5' RACE reads. The table lists a few hundred thousand distinct CDR3 sequences, roughly a quarter of them singletons. Sequencing was performed on blood. These receptors originate from a woman in her 70s in good health. The CDR3 runs from the conserved cysteine through the conserved F or W. A D gene is named only where the DNA matches it firmly. The listing skips clone size in some rows; elsewhere it reads once, few, many or a size class.

J gene | clone size | V gene | D gene | CDR3 DNA | CDR3 protein
TRBJ1-2 | few | TRBV5-6 | - | TGTGCCAGCAGCTTTCATTACTCATACACCTTC | CASSFHYSYTF
TRBJ2-5 | - | TRBV2 | TRBD2 | TGTGCCAGCAGTACAAGGACTAGCAGACAAGAGACCCAGTACTTC | CASSTRTSRQETQYF
TRBJ2-3 | - | TRBV4-3 | TRBD2 | TGCGCCAGCAGCCAAGTGTACTTAGCGGGGGCCTCCACAGATACGCAGTATTTT | CASSQVYLAGASTDTQYF
TRBJ2-3 | - | TRBV2 | - | TGTGCCAGCAGTGGGGATGCTCATACGCAGTATTTT | CASSGDAHTQYF
TRBJ2-5 | - | TRBV20-1 | TRBD1 | TGCAGTGCTAGAAGCCCAGGGGGTCCGGAGACCCAGTACTTC | CSARSPGGPETQYF
TRBJ1-4 | - | TRBV4-2 | - | TGTGCCAGCAGCCAAGATGTACACTCCAATGAAAAACTGTTTTTT | CASSQDVHSNEKLFF
TRBJ1-2 | - | TRBV6-1 | - | TGTGCCAGCAGTGTGGGCGGATCCTATGGCTACACCTTC | CASSVGGSYGYTF
TRBJ2-3 | - | TRBV18 | - | TGTGCCTGCTCACCGATGACAGACACAGATACGCAGTATTTT | CACSPMTDTDTQYF
TRBJ2-5 | few | TRBV5-6 | - | TGTGTCAGCAGCTTGACGGGCCAAGAGACCCAGTACTTC | CVSSLTGQETQYF
TRBJ1-5 | - | TRBV27 | TRBD1 | TGTGCCAGCAGTGCTGGGACAGGGGCCCGCCAGCCCCAGCATTTT | CASSAGTGARQPQHF
TRBJ2-3 | - | TRBV10-3 | - | TGTGCCATCAGAAACAGCGTTACAGGAATGCTAACAGATACGCAGTATTTT | CAIRNSVTGMLTDTQYF
TRBJ1-2 | few | TRBV9 | TRBD1 | TGTGCCAGCAGCAAGGATTACTACAGGGGTAGCGGCTACACCTTC | CASSKDYYRGSGYTF
TRBJ1-1 | - | TRBV25-1 | - | TGTGCCAGCAGTGAAGGGTCCAGTGGGGTTGGGAAGACTGAAGCTTTCTTT | CASSEGSSGVGKTEAFF
TRBJ2-3 | few | TRBV20-1 | TRBD1 | TGCAGTGCTAGAGAGGGGACAGGGGGAGATACGCAGTATTTT | CSAREGTGGDTQYF
TRBJ1-2 | many | TRBV25-1 | - | TGTGCCAGCAGTGGGGTGACAGGTTCTTATGGCTACACCTTC | CASSGVTGSYGYTF
TRBJ2-2 | - | TRBV5-1 | - | TGCGCCAGCAGCGCTCTAGCGACCGCGAACACCGGGGAGCTGTTTTTT | CASSALATANTGELFF
TRBJ1-5 | - | TRBV19 | - | TGTGCCAGTACTATCCGGGGGACTCAGCCCCAGCATTTT | CASTIRGTQPQHF
TRBJ1-2 | - | TRBV3-1 | - | TGTGCCAGCAGCCAAGAGTTCCGGACGAACTATGGCTACACCTTC | CASSQEFRTNYGYTF
TRBJ2-5 | few | TRBV7-9 | - | TGTGCCAGCAGCTTTCAACAGGGAGTGACCCAGTACTTC | CASSFQQGVTQYF
TRBJ2-5 | - | TRBV25-1 | - | TGTGCCAGCGCCCGGGGAGGAAACCAAGAGGCCCAGTACTTC | CASARGGNQEAQYF
TRBJ1-2 | few | TRBV29-1 | - | TGCAGCGTTGAGACGGGGCAGAACTATGGCTACACCTTC | CSVETGQNYGYTF
TRBJ2-2 | - | TRBV7-2 | - | TGTGCCAGCAGCTTAACATTGACAGGCGGGGAGCTGTTTTTT | CASSLTLTGGELFF
TRBJ2-7 | - | TRBV6-2/TRBV6-3 | - | TGTGCCACCAGAACCCCTTCCTACGAGCAGTACTTC | CATRTPSYEQYF
TRBJ2-7 | - | TRBV21-1 | - | TGTGCCAGCAGCATGCCCGGGACCGAGCAGTACTTC | CASSMPGTEQYF
TRBJ1-6 | - | TRBV7-2 | - | TGTGCCAGCAGCTCGAAGACAGGTTCCAAGTCACCCCTCCACTTT | CASSSKTGSKSPLHF
TRBJ1-2 | - | TRBV7-2 | TRBD1 | TGTGCCAGCAGCCGACAGGGTTATGGCTACACCTTC | CASSRQGYGYTF
TRBJ1-4 | few | TRBV12-3/TRBV12-4 | - | TGTGCCAGCAGCTACAGATCAACTAATGAAAAACTGTTTTTT | CASSYRSTNEKLFF
TRBJ2-7 | few | TRBV6-1 | TRBD2 | TGTGCCAGCAGTGAAGGGACTAGATTTTACGAGCAGTACTTC | CASSEGTRFYEQYF
TRBJ2-1 | - | TRBV7-9 | - | TGTGCCAGCAGCTTAGCGAAGTGGGCAGGCACCTACAATGAGCAGTTCTTC | CASSLAKWAGTYNEQFF